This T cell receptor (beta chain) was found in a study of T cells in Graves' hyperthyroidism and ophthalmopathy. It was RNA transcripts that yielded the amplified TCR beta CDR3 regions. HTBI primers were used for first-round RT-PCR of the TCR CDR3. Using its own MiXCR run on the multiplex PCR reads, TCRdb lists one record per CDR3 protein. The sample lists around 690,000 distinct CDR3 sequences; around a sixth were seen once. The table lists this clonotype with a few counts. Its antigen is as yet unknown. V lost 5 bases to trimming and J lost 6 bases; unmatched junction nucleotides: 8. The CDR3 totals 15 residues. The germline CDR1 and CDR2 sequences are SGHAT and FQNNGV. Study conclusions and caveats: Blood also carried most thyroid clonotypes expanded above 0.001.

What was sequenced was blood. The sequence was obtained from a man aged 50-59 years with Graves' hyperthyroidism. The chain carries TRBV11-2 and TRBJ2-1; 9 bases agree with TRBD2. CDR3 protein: CASSTKAGGRNEQFF. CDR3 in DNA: TGTGCCAGCAGCACCAAAGCGGGAGGACGCAATGAGCAGTTCTTC.